These T cell receptor beta chains were read from a single sample in a study of cytomegalovirus exposure and HLA in healthy donors. Data came from immunoSEQ multiplex PCR; TCRdb stores just in-frame clones and leaves some out. Among about 85,000 clones, over 60% were seen once, and the ten largest hold roughly 3.9%. Sequencing was done on a sample of PBMCs. The source of these receptors is a man aged 25-40 years in good health and CMV-seronegative. The CDR3 runs from the conserved cysteine through the conserved F or W. Each record gives: V gene, J gene, clone size, D gene, CDR3 DNA, CDR3 protein. The D gene is left open where the match is weak. Not every row has a clone size; where given, it reads once, few, many or a size class.

V: TRBV4-1
J: TRBJ2-2
size: .
D: .
DNA: TGCGCCAGCAGGCCGCTAATGGTAACGAACACCGGGGAGCTGTTTTTT
CDR3: CASRPLMVTNTGELFF

V: TRBV27
J: TRBJ1-6
size: .
D: TRBD1
DNA: TGTGCCAGCAGTTACGACAGGGGAAATTCACCCCTCCACTTT
CDR3: CASSYDRGNSPLHF

V: TRBV5-1
J: TRBJ1-4
size: .
D: TRBD1
DNA: TGCGCCAGCAGAACAGGGGTCTTTAATGAAAAACTGTTTTTT
CDR3: CASRTGVFNEKLFF

V: TRBV5-1
J: TRBJ2-1
size: .
D: TRBD2
DNA: TGCGCCAGCAGCCAAAAGCGGGAGAGGGATGAGCAGTTCTTC
CDR3: CASSQKRERDEQFF

V: TRBV7-2
J: TRBJ2-2
size: .
D: .
DNA: TGTGCCAGCAGCCCAATATCGACAGGGAACACCGGGGAGCTGTTTTTT
CDR3: CASSPISTGNTGELFF

V: TRBV5-1
J: TRBJ2-2
size: .
D: TRBD1
DNA: TGCGCCAGCAGGGATCGGGACAGGGGATCCGGGGAGCTGTTTTTT
CDR3: CASRDRDRGSGELFF

V: TRBV27
J: TRBJ1-5
size: .
D: TRBD1
DNA: TGTGCCATCGACCCTACAGGGGCAAATCAGCCCCAGCATTTT
CDR3: CAIDPTGANQPQHF

V: TRBV18
J: TRBJ1-5
size: .
D: .
DNA: TGTGCCAGCTCACCACCGGGGGCAGGTTACAATCAGCCCCAGCATTTT
CDR3: CASSPPGAGYNQPQHF

V: TRBV2
J: TRBJ2-3
size: few
D: TRBD2
DNA: TGTGCCACATGTCCTAGCGGGGTGGCAGATACGCAGTATTTT
CDR3: CATCPSGVADTQYF

V: TRBV2
J: TRBJ2-1
size: .
D: TRBD1
DNA: TGTGCCAGCATGGGGACAGGCCTAGGCTACAATGAGCAGTTCTTC
CDR3: CASMGTGLGYNEQFF

V: TRBV27
J: TRBJ2-7
size: .
D: .
DNA: TGTGCCAGCAGTTTAAGCTGGAGCTCCTACGAGCAGTACTTC
CDR3: CASSLSWSSYEQYF

V: TRBV7-9
J: TRBJ1-6
size: .
D: .
DNA: TGTGCCAGCAGCTTAGGCAGGAGGGGTCCTAATTCACCCCTCCACTTT
CDR3: CASSLGRRGPNSPLHF

V: TRBV19
J: TRBJ2-7
size: .
D: .
DNA: TGTGCCAGTAGCGCGCAGGTTCCCGACTACGAGCAGTACTTC
CDR3: CASSAQVPDYEQYF

V: TRBV6-5
J: TRBJ2-6
size: .
D: .
DNA: TGTGCCAGCAGTTATACAGGCGACCAGGCCAACGTCCTGACTTTC
CDR3: CASSYTGDQANVLTF

V: TRBV28
J: TRBJ2-2
size: .
D: .
DNA: TGTGCCAGCCCTGGGCCGAACACCGGGGAGCTGTTTTTT
CDR3: CASPGPNTGELFF

V: TRBV27
J: TRBJ2-4
size: .
D: .
DNA: TGTGCCAGCGGGCCGGGGATGGCCAAAAACATTCAGTACTTC
CDR3: CASGPGMAKNIQYF

V: TRBV10-2
J: TRBJ2-1
size: few
D: .
DNA: TGCGCCAGCAGTGTACAGGTTACGGAGCAGTTCTTC
CDR3: CASSVQVTEQFF

V: TRBV7-9
J: TRBJ2-1
size: .
D: TRBD1
DNA: TGTGCCAGCAGCCCCCACCCCATGACAGGGGAGCAGTTCTTC
CDR3: CASSPHPMTGEQFF

V: TRBV21-1
J: TRBJ1-2
size: .
D: .
DNA: TGTGCCAGCAGCAAAGTTCCCAGGAACTATGGCTACACCTTC
CDR3: CASSKVPRNYGYTF

V: TRBV9
J: TRBJ2-7
size: .
D: .
DNA: TGTGCCAGCAGCGTGTTGATTAACACCTACGAGCAGTACTTC
CDR3: CASSVLINTYEQYF

V: TRBV2
J: TRBJ1-1
size: .
D: .
DNA: TGTGCCAGCAGTGAAAGGGGGGGGTGGGGCAGGGCGAACACTGAAGCTTTCTTT
CDR3: CASSERGGWGRANTEAFF

V: TRBV2
J: TRBJ2-1
size: .
D: .
DNA: TGTGCCAGCAGCCTGGGACTTCCCCCCTACAATGAGCAGTTCTTC
CDR3: CASSLGLPPYNEQFF

V: TRBV18
J: TRBJ1-1
size: .
D: .
DNA: TGTGCCAGCTCCCCCAAGCGAAGCGGGGACACTGAAGCTTTCTTT
CDR3: CASSPKRSGDTEAFF

V: TRBV9
J: TRBJ1-2
size: .
D: TRBD1
DNA: TGTGCCAGCAGCCCGTGGGACAGCGTGACCTATAGTGGCTACACCTTC
CDR3: CASSPWDSVTYSGYTF

V: TRBV7-2
J: TRBJ2-7
size: .
D: TRBD1
DNA: TGTGCCAGCAGCTTATATGACAGGGGGCTAGGGGAGCAGTACTTC
CDR3: CASSLYDRGLGEQYF

V: TRBV28
J: TRBJ2-6
size: .
D: .
DNA: TGTGCCAGCAGTATTCCGTTGAGGGCTGGGGCCAACGTCCTGACTTTC
CDR3: CASSIPLRAGANVLTF

V: TRBV30
J: TRBJ1-1
size: few
D: .
DNA: TGTGCCTGGAGTGTATCCAGCGTTGAAGCTTTCTTT
CDR3: CAWSVSSVEAFF

V: TRBV30
J: TRBJ2-5
size: few
D: TRBD2
DNA: TGTGCCTGGGGGGGGCCTAGCGGGAGGGCCCGTGGTAGGGAGACCCAGTACTTC
CDR3: CAWGGPSGRARGRETQYF

V: TRBV5-1
J: TRBJ2-3
size: .
D: TRBD1
DNA: TGCGCCAGCAGCTTGGTGGGACAGGGGGCCTCAGATACGCAGTATTTT
CDR3: CASSLVGQGASDTQYF

V: TRBV9
J: TRBJ2-7
size: few
D: TRBD1
DNA: TGTGCCAGCAGCGACCGACAGGGGTGGGCCTACGAGCAGTACTTC
CDR3: CASSDRQGWAYEQYF

V: TRBV6-5
J: TRBJ1-4
size: .
D: .
DNA: TGTGCCAGCAGTTATACAGTAAAAGAAAAACTGTTTTTT
CDR3: CASSYTVKEKLFF

V: TRBV20-1
J: TRBJ1-5
size: .
D: TRBD1
DNA: TGCAGTGCTAGAAGGGACAGGACCCAGCATTTT
CDR3: CSARRDRTQHF

V: TRBV5-1
J: TRBJ2-7
size: .
D: .
DNA: TGCGCCAGCAGCAGCCTAACCTACGAGCAGTACTTC
CDR3: CASSSLTYEQYF

V: TRBV19
J: TRBJ1-2
size: .
D: .
DNA: TGTGCCAGTGACCCGGGGGGCTTTGGCTACACCTTC
CDR3: CASDPGGFGYTF

V: TRBV18
J: TRBJ2-7
size: few
D: TRBD2
DNA: TGTGCCAGCTCACTAGCGGGAGGGCCCTACGAGCAGTACTTC
CDR3: CASSLAGGPYEQYF

V: TRBV7-3
J: TRBJ2-7
size: .
D: TRBD2
DNA: TGTGCCAGCAGCTTAGCTAGCGGGAGCTACGAGCAGTACTTC
CDR3: CASSLASGSYEQYF

V: TRBV6-6
J: TRBJ1-5
size: .
D: TRBD1
DNA: TGTGCCTCTCATCCCGGGACAGGAAATCAGCCCCAGCATTTT
CDR3: CASHPGTGNQPQHF

V: TRBV27
J: TRBJ2-3
size: .
D: TRBD2
DNA: TGTGCCAGCAGTGTCACTAAGCGGGGGGGCACAGATACGCAGTATTTT
CDR3: CASSVTKRGGTDTQYF

V: TRBV18
J: TRBJ2-3
size: few
D: TRBD1
DNA: TGTGCCAGCTCACCAGGACAGGGGGCTGATACGCAGTATTTT
CDR3: CASSPGQGADTQYF

V: TRBV12-5
J: TRBJ1-6
size: .
D: TRBD1
DNA: TGTGCTAGTAAGGGGGCAAATAATTCACCCCTCCACTTT
CDR3: CASKGANNSPLHF

V: TRBV4-1
J: TRBJ2-7
size: .
D: .
DNA: TGCGCCAGCAGCCAGCTCGGACAGACCTACGAGCAGTACTTC
CDR3: CASSQLGQTYEQYF

V: TRBV28
J: TRBJ2-1
size: .
D: TRBD2
DNA: TGTGCCAGCAGTTTTGGTTGGGACTGGACTAGCGGCTCCAATGAGCAGTTCTTC
CDR3: CASSFGWDWTSGSNEQFF

V: TRBV15
J: TRBJ2-1
size: .
D: TRBD1
DNA: TGTGCCACCAGGGACAGGGGTGCAGGATGGTTCTTC
CDR3: CATRDRGAGWFF

V: TRBV6-5
J: TRBJ2-3
size: few
D: TRBD1
DNA: TGTGCCAGCAGTCGATGGACAGGGGGCACAGATACGCAGTATTTT
CDR3: CASSRWTGGTDTQYF

V: TRBV2
J: TRBJ2-2
size: .
D: TRBD2
DNA: TGTGCCAGCAGCGGACTAGCGGGGGGTAACGGGGAGCTGTTTTTT
CDR3: CASSGLAGGNGELFF

V: TRBV6-1
J: TRBJ1-1
size: .
D: TRBD1
DNA: TGTGCCAGCAGTGAACAGATTCCGGGACAGGGCACTGAAGCTTTCTTT
CDR3: CASSEQIPGQGTEAFF

V: TRBV10-1
J: TRBJ1-1
size: .
D: .
DNA: TGCGCCAGCAGTGGGTCGGGGGCCATGAACACTGAAGCTTTCTTT
CDR3: CASSGSGAMNTEAFF

V: TRBV11-2
J: TRBJ2-5
size: few
D: TRBD2
DNA: TGTGCCAGCAGCCTAGGGGTGCGGGGGGAGGAGACCCAGTACTTC
CDR3: CASSLGVRGEETQYF

V: TRBV18
J: TRBJ1-3
size: .
D: .
DNA: TGTGCCAGCTCACCATCGAACAGCGGAAACACCATATATTTT
CDR3: CASSPSNSGNTIYF

V: TRBV5-1
J: TRBJ2-5
size: .
D: TRBD2
DNA: TGCGCCAGCAGCTTGGGAGGGGCGGGAGTTATGGAGACCCAGTACTTC
CDR3: CASSLGGAGVMETQYF

V: TRBV9
J: TRBJ1-2
size: once
D: .
DNA: TGTGCCAGCAGCGTAGTGAGGGATTTTAACTATGGCTACACCTTC
CDR3: CASSVVRDFNYGYTF

V: TRBV10-3
J: TRBJ1-2
size: few
D: TRBD1
DNA: TGTGCCATCAGCACCGGGACAGGGCGTTCGGGCAACTATGGCTACACCTTC
CDR3: CAISTGTGRSGNYGYTF

V: TRBV18
J: TRBJ1-1
size: .
D: .
DNA: TGTGCCAGCTCACGGACAGAGAACACTGAAGCTTTCTTT
CDR3: CASSRTENTEAFF

V: TRBV2
J: TRBJ2-7
size: .
D: .
DNA: TGTGCCAGCAGTGGGGGGGTGGGGGAGCAGTACTTC
CDR3: CASSGGVGEQYF